The 12 T cell receptor beta chains below all came from one sample that was sequenced in a study of PD-1 blockade in classical Hodgkin lymphoma. Libraries were prepared by immunoSEQ multiplex PCR; TCRdb keeps only in-frame clonotypes and omits some of them. The table records about 98,000 clones, roughly 89% of them present only once. Each patient relapsed following autologous stem cell transplantation, and prior brentuximab vedotin exposure differed. The source was peripheral blood mononuclear cells (PBMCs), collected at baseline. The receptors derive from a human donor with classical Hodgkin lymphoma.

The genes are TRBV5-4 and TRBJ2-1; a possible D gene is TRBD1 (6 bases). Deletions cut 4 bases from V and 2 bases from J, with 13 bases between. CDR3 length equals 15 residues. CDR1 SGHNT and CDR2 YYREEE come from the germline V gene (reference sequence). The CDR3 bases are TGTGCCAGCAGCCTGGACCAGGGGACCTACAATGAGCAGTTCTTC. Its protein is CASSLDQGTYNEQFF.

The V gene is TRBV5-4, the J gene TRBJ1-4, with D perhaps matching TRBD1 (6 bases). Trimming removed 1 base from V and 8 bases from J, with 15 bases in between. The CDR3 is 15 residues long. CDR1 is SGHNT and CDR2 is YYREEE in the germline V gene (reference sequence). The CDR3 sequence is CASSLFRRGGEKLFF. The CDR3 DNA reads TGTGCCAGCAGCTTGTTCCGGAGAGGGGGGGAAAAACTGTTTTTT.

V and J are TRBV4-1 and TRBJ2-7, with D possibly matching TRBD2 (6 bases). Trimming took 1 base from V and 4 from J, leaving 14 bases between them. CDR3 length: 15 amino acids. The germline V gene has CDR1 MGHRA and CDR2 YSYEKL. The CDR3 here is CASSQATLAGYEQYF. CDR3 DNA sequence: TGCGCCAGCAGCCAAGCGACTCTGGCGGGGTACGAGCAGTACTTC.

The V and J genes are TRBV5-8 and TRBJ2-3, with TRBD2 matching 8 bases. CDR3 length: 18 residues. The V segment lost 0 bases and the J segment 8 bases; nucleotides outside the gene matches: 17. Germline CDR1 and CDR2: SGHTS and YDEGEE. CDR3 loop: CASSLVPGGPSAGGTQYF. The CDR3 region has the DNA TGTGCCAGCAGCTTGGTTCCGGGAGGCCCCTCCGCGGGAGGTACGCAGTATTTT.

Regarding this clone: Additional DNA sequences in this sample encode the identical CDR3. The chain employs TRBV6-5 and TRBJ1-6; D possibly corresponds to TRBD1 (5 bases). V gave up 4 bases and J gave up 0 bases, with 7 bases separating them. Germline V gives CDR1 MNHEY, CDR2 SVGAGI. This CDR3 spans 15 amino acids. CDR3 nucleotide sequence: TGTGCCAGCAGTTCCACAGGCTCCTATAATTCACCCCTCCACTTT. Translated: CASSSTGSYNSPLHF.

The J gene is TRBJ2-1, the V gene TRBV5-1; weak D call: TRBD1 (6 bases). Germline assignment: CDR1 SGHRS and CDR2 YFSETQ. Deletions cut 7 bases from V and 5 bases from J, with 19 bases between. This CDR3 is 15 amino acids long. The CDR3 sequence: CASRPFPAGDNEQFF. The DNA of the CDR3 is TGCGCCAGCCGACCGTTCCCGGCAGGGGACAATGAGCAGTTCTTC.

The chain joins TRBV27 to TRBJ2-7; possibly TRBD1 or TRBD2 for D (5 bases each). Trimming left V 10 bases short and J 2 bases short, with 18 bases between. Germline CDR1 is MNHEY and CDR2 is SMNVEV (reference sequence). The CDR3 is made up of 14 amino acids. DNA for the CDR3: TGTGCCACCCAGGACTTTCCGGGGCCCTACGAGCAGTACTTC. Translation: CATQDFPGPYEQYF.

This clone was counted once. J is TRBJ2-7 and V is TRBV30; D ambiguous. The CDR3 sequence is 11 residues long. The germline CDR1 and CDR2 sequences are GTSNPN and SVGIG (reference sequence). V was pared by 4 bases and J by 4 bases, with 8 bases between. The CDR3 DNA follows: TGTGCCTGGAAGGGCTTTTACGAGCAGTACTTC. Translated, it gives CAWKGFYEQYF.

The V and J genes are TRBV5-1 and TRBJ2-7; D gene unclear. Germline CDR1 is SGHRS and CDR2 is YFSETQ. Trimming shortened V by 0 bases and J by 2 bases, and 9 bases separated the two germline ends. The CDR3 loop spans 14 amino acids. CDR3 bases: TGCGCCAGCAGCTTGGGGTTTGGGACCTACGAGCAGTACTTC. Protein: CASSLGFGTYEQYF.

This rearrangement joins TRBV27 to TRBJ1-5; a weak D match, TRBD1 (6 bases). V was clipped by 5 bases and J by 1 base, with 15 bases between them. Germline CDR1 MNHEY, CDR2 SMNVEV (reference sequence). The CDR3 length is 16 residues. The CDR3 spells CASSPGTLGSNQPQHF. Written as DNA, the CDR3 is TGTGCCAGCAGTCCCGGGACATTGGGGAGCAATCAGCCCCAGCATTTT.

This clone was picked up one time. The gene calls are TRBV7-2 and TRBJ1-5, with 7 positions matching TRBD1. The V gene end was trimmed by 4 bases and the J gene end by 1 base; junction bases not matched to a gene: 7. This CDR3 has 16 amino acids. Germline lookup yields CDR1 SGHTA and CDR2 FQGNSA. The CDR3 sequence is CASSYRQGRSNQPQHF. CDR3 DNA: TGTGCCAGCAGCTATAGACAGGGCAGGAGCAATCAGCCCCAGCATTTT.

The V gene is TRBV5-1, the J gene TRBJ2-6; the match to TRBD1 covers 10 bases. J lost 2 bases, V lost 0 bases, and 11 bases had no gene match. The CDR3 has 20 residues. The germline V gene encodes CDR1 SGHRS and CDR2 YFSETQ. The CDR3 DNA reads TGCGCCAGCAGCTTGGCCTTGGGGGACAGGGGTATCCCTGGGGCCAACGTCCTGACTTTC. Translated: CASSLALGDRGIPGANVLTF.